This record looks at one T cell receptor (beta chain) sequence and its context. This clone was picked up a small number of times. Its specific antigen is unknown. One base away there is no much larger clone; base qualities are not given. The entry originates in a study of neoadjuvant anti-PD-1 for oral cavity cancer (dated by TCRdb to the early 2020s). Notes on the research overall: Patients mostly received three to four biweekly doses of nivolumab at 3 mg/kg before curative-intent surgical resection. A fourth nivolumab dose was given around day 43 to patients without progression, and definitive surgical resection was performed in those patients on days 50-56. Patients with complete response, partial response or stable disease by RECIST 1.1 were defined as responders, whereas patients with progression were defined as non-responders. The parent correlative cohort had about a dozen patients and a response rate of 33%.

For deep sequencing, PBMC libraries mostly used about 490 ng of input genomic DNA, with six replicates for each sample. The immunoSEQ hsTCRbeta kit was used to prepare TCRbeta libraries according to the manufacturer's instructions. The completed libraries were mixed into a single pool at 3 nM, then sequenced with an Illumina NovaSeq 6000 S4 flow cell. Per the authors' processing: Raw data preprocessing and quality control were performed with the immunoSEQ Analyzer. The analysis was restricted to productive rearrangements, with each unique CDR3 amino acid sequence defining a clonotype. Repertoire clonality was estimated as the Gini-Simpson index, which was calculated using the R package tcR. Student's t test was used to compare Gini indices, and Pearson correlation was used to assess associations with tumor size change. TCRdb holds this immuneACCESS table with in-frame rearrangements only. Some clones are missing; in checked studies, unresolved V genes explain under half, and the rest has no known cause. V, J and clone size derive from that table, while D and trimming were established from the DNA sequence. In this sample the table shows about 42,000 clones, 77% of which occur a single time. The biggest ten clones account for about 5% of the sample.

This specimen's time point label, interpreted: after neoadjuvant nivolumab, at surgical resection. Patients were newly diagnosed with stage II-IVA oral cavity squamous cell carcinoma and had received no prior systemic or radiation treatment. The cohort consisted of patients with HPV-negative, locally advanced oral cavity squamous cell carcinoma. Peripheral blood mononuclear cells were analyzed directly, without maintenance or expansion in culture. The samples were obtained from a longitudinal correlative study of a single-arm phase II trial testing neoadjuvant nivolumab in oral cavity squamous cell carcinoma. Subject-matched pre- and post-treatment PBMCs and tumors from three responders and three non-responders were subjected to genomic DNA-based TCRbeta sequencing. Peripheral blood mononuclear cells were drawn once before nivolumab treatment and a second time after treatment, when surgery took place. Genomic DNA was isolated from PBMCs using the Maxwell RSC DNA from Cells kit.

Trimming leaves V shorter by 4 bases and J shorter by 4 bases, with the junction holding 4 bases beyond the gene matches. As encoded in the germline V gene, CDR1 is MDHEN while CDR2 is SYDVKM. The CDR3 has 16 amino acids, counting the end cysteine and phenylalanine. Left in the record is the CDR3 DNA by itself, 48 bases read in frame from the first base. General study outcomes and caveats: After neoadjuvant nivolumab, T cell clonality (Gini index) in PBMCs was significantly higher in non-responders than in responders. Only three patients per response group were included in the TCR analyses, and larger cohorts for validation were called for by the authors. Higher pretreatment blood TCRbeta clonality and lower post-treatment tumor TCRbeta clonality were correlated with higher pretreatment blood Treg/Th17 ratios.

The sample consisted of PBMCs, taken after nivolumab (anti-PD-1) treatment. The rearranged segments are TRBV28 and TRBJ1-6; the junction holds 10 bases that match TRBD1. This TCR derives from a person between 40 and 85 years old with oral cavity squamous cell carcinoma. The bases are TGTGCCAGCAGTTCCCGGACAGGGGGGTATAATTCACCCCTCCACTTT. The encoded protein is CASSSRTGGYNSPLHF. The variable domain in full, with residues beyond the CDR3 obtained from the reference TRBV28 and TRBJ1-6 genes, is DVKVTQSSRYLVKRTGEKVFLECVQDMDHENMFWYRQDPGLGLRLIYFSYDVKMKEKGDIPEGYSVSREKKERFSLILESASTNQTSMYLCASSSRTGGYNSPLHFGNGTRLTVT.